This T cell receptor beta chain is drawn from a study of shared clonotypes between healthy human individuals. Per sorted-subset replicate PCR, input was 200 to 250 ng DNA, representing around 28,000 T cell genomes. Sequenced by immunoSEQ multiplex PCR; TCRdb stores in-frame clones only, minus some. Altogether hundreds of thousands of clones are present, roughly 95% being singletons, with the ten largest covering roughly 0.12%. About this clone: As yet, its antigen is unknown.

CD45RO-negative, CCR7-positively selected cells formed the naive CD8 fraction, excluding terminally differentiated effector memory CD45RA+ cells. Donors comprised only Caucasian adults living in Nashville, Tennessee. The CDR3 is 13 amino acids. Trimming left V 3 bases short and J 7 bases short, with 9 bases between. Germline loops: CDR1 SGHAT, CDR2 FQNNGV. Study-wide results and limits: In general, naive subsets displayed greater estimated richness than memory subsets did. Of the naive CD4 clonotypes, roughly 5% were shared across several donors.

Specimen: naive CD8+ T cells sorted from blood. The chain is built from TRBV11-2 and TRBJ2-2; D gene uncertain. This TCR came from a young woman in good health. The CDR3 coding sequence is TGTGCCAGCAGCTTCTTTGGAGACGGGGAGCTGTTTTTT. This gives the protein CASSFFGDGELFF.